This T cell receptor beta chain was captured by sequencing in a study of beta chain features in type 1 diabetes. The CDR3 has 15 residues. Between the trimmed V and J ends, which lost 1 base and 5 bases, there was a span of 11 bases. CDR1 is SGHAT, CDR2 FQNNGV, per germline. It was one heparinised blood draw, averaging around 120 mL, that each donor gave. Sorting that relied on CD45RO/CCR7/CD25/CD127/CD95/CD27 yielded CD4+ naive, central memory, regulatory and stem cell-like memory cells. With respect to this clone: The antigen remains unidentified.

All of the isolated RNA was reverse transcribed, so expressed TCRB transcripts were sequenced. There were several million reads on average in the naive, central memory and regulatory T cell samples. The data were produced by immunoSEQ multiplex PCR, yet TCRdb's version contains in-frame clones alone and is incomplete. The sample contains 95,000 to 150,000 clones, around 17% of which appear only once. Overall study findings and caveats: When VDJ junctions were examined, type 1 diabetes patients showed fewer insertions and more deletions. There was a moderate but significant shortening of TCRB CDR3s in all four CD4+ subsets of Type 1 diabetes patients.

The sequence was obtained from a man between 25 and 39 years old with type 1 diabetes. The chain recombines TRBV11-2 with TRBJ1-4; D might be TRBD1 (6 bases). The sample taken for sequencing was central memory CD4+ T cells from blood. The CDR3 loop is CASSLVTGTNEKLFF. Written as DNA, the CDR3 is TGTGCCAGCAGCTTAGTGACAGGCACGAATGAAAAACTGTTTTTT.